This T cell receptor (beta chain) came from a study of T-cell memory formation after mild COVID-19. TCRdb processed the 5' RACE reads anew with MiXCR; each CDR3 protein has one entry. The sample lists more than 450,000 distinct CDR3 sequences; more than 15% were seen once. This TCR came from an adult woman who had mild COVID-19 (a few samples of this study predate the infection). Cell type and time point are not known. Sequencing used PBMCs or a T cell subset sorted from them (not recorded which).

The chain's CDR3 is CASSGTSFQHTEAFF. CDR3 nucleotides: TGTGCCAGCTCCGGGACAAGTTTCCAGCACACTGAAGCTTTCTTT. The chain carries TRBV5-6 and TRBJ1-1, with a weak D call TRBD1 (6 bases). The V gene lost 7 bases and the J gene lost 3 bases, with 19 bases spanning the gap. The CDR3 is 15 residues long. Germline V gene lookup returns CDR1 SGHDT and CDR2 YYEEEE.